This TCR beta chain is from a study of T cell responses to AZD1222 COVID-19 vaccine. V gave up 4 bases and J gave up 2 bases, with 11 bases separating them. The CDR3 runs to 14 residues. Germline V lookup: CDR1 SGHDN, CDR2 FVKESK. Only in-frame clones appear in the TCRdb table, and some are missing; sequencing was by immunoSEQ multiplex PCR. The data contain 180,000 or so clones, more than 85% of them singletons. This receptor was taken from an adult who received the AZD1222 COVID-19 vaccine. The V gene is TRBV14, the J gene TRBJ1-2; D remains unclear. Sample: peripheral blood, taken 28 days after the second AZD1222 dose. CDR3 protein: CASSPQNNNYGYTF. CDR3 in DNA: TGTGCCAGCAGCCCCCAGAATAACAACTATGGCTACACCTTC.